The present entry profiles one TCR beta chain with its context. The sample belongs to a study of blood T cell repertoires in COVID-19. On the study more broadly: Both acute and convalescent COVID-19 samples were obtained from the United States, Italy and Spain. Sources were T cells, B-cell-depleted T cells, or PBMCs; the material itself was cDNA or gDNA.

Authors' analysis steps: By means of reference gene primer amplification, nucleated cell counts were estimated. Sequenced by immunoSEQ multiplex PCR; TCRdb stores in-frame clones only, minus some. The D gene and trimming were derived from the DNA, and the V and J assignments and clone size from that table. The data contain approximately 670,000 clones, just under 90% of them singletons. Sequences were obtained from peripheral blood. The TCR originated in a woman in her late teens or twenties with acute or convalescent COVID-19.

The CDR3 DNA reads TGCGCCAGCAGTCCTCCAAGGACAGGGGGTGGGACCCAGTACTTC. It is translated as CASSPPRTGGGTQYF. The chain combines TRBV23-1 with TRBJ2-5, with 10 bases identical to TRBD1. Being an ORF, TRBV23-1 has a function that is uncertain. This CDR3 has 15 amino acids. V lost 4 bases and J lost 7; bases outside the gene matches: 9.